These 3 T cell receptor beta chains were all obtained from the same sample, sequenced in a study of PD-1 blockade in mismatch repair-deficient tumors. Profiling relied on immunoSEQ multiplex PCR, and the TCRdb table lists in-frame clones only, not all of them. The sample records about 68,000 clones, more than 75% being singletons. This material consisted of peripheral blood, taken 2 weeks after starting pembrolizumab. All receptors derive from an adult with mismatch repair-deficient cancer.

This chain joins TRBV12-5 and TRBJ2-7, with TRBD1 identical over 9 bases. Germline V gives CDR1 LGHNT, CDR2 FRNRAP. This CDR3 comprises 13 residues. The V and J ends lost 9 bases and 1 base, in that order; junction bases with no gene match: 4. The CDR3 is CASRDRESYEQYF. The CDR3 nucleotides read TGTGCTAGCCGGGACAGGGAGTCCTACGAGCAGTACTTC.

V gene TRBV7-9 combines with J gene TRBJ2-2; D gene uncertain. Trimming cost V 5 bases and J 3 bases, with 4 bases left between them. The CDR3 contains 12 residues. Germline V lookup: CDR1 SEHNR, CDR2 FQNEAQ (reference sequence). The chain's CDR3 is CASSPHTGELFF. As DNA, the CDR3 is TGTGCCAGCAGCCCCCACACCGGGGAGCTGTTTTTT.

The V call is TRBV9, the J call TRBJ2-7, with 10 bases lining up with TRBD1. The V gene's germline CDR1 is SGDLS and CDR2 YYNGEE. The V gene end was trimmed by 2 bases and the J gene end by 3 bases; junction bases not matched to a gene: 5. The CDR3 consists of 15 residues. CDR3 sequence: CASSVTGTGVYEQYF. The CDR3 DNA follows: TGTGCCAGCAGCGTTACCGGGACAGGGGTCTACGAGCAGTACTTC. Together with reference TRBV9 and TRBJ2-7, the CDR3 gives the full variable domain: DSGVTQTPKHLITATGQRVTLRCSPRSGDLSVYWYQQSLDQGLQFLIQYYNGEERAKGNILERFSAQQFPDLHSELNLSSLELGDSALYFCASSVTGTGVYEQYFGPGTRLTVT.